Each of the 6 T cell receptor beta chains below was sequenced from the same sample in a study of blood T cells in healthy people across ages. For the second PCR, which ran for about 6 to 11 cycles, a sample-barcoded 5' primer and a J-beta primer mix were used. TCRdb analysed the 5' RACE reads with MiXCR anew, one entry per CDR3 protein. The profile shows around 1.5 million distinct CDR3 sequences, around 36% of them singletons. Sequenced input: blood. The receptors derive from a woman between 25 and 40 years old in good health.

The sample holds many counts of this clonotype. The rearrangement joins TRBV6-6 to TRBJ2-7, with 7 bases identical to TRBD2. The germline gives CDR1 MNHNY, CDR2 SVGAGI (reference sequence). The junction had 7 bases not matched to a gene; V was cut back by 5 bases and J by 0 bases. The CDR3 contains 15 residues. The CDR3 DNA reads as TGTGCCAGCAGTCGGATTGGGACTAACTCCTACGAGCAGTACTTC. Amino acids: CASSRIGTNSYEQYF.

Notes on this clonotype: It may be a read error: a sequence one base away is much more abundant. CDR3 amino acids: CVSSSNRDPGETQYF. CDR3 coding DNA: TGTGTCAGCAGTTCGAACCGGGACCCAGGGGAGACCCAGTACTTC. The chain carries TRBV12-3 or TRBV12-4 and TRBJ2-5; possibly TRBD1 or TRBD2 for D (5 bases each). The CDR3 extends over 15 amino acids.

Only a few counts were recorded for this clonotype. The J gene is TRBJ2-3, the V gene TRBV6-2 or TRBV6-3; 14 positions agree with TRBD2. CDR1 MNHEY and CDR2 SVGEGT come from the germline V gene. The CDR3 is made up of 17 amino acids. With V trimmed by 8 bases and J by 4 bases, 11 bases remained unmatched. CDR3 amino acids: CASESGLAGVRPDTQYF. CDR3 sequence (DNA): TGTGCCAGCGAATCGGGACTAGCGGGAGTTCGGCCAGATACGCAGTATTTT.

CDR3: CASSEYPGGTVNTEAFF. The CDR3 DNA follows: TGTGCCAGCAGTGAATACCCCGGAGGGACGGTGAACACTGAAGCTTTCTTT. V and J are TRBV25-1 and TRBJ1-1; the D gene is possibly TRBD1 (5 bases). Trimming pared 0 bases from V and 0 bases from J, leaving 14 bases between. From germline, CDR1 is MGHDK and CDR2 SYGVNS. The CDR3 consists of 17 residues.

The CDR3 is CASSLSLGPEQFF. CDR3 DNA sequence: TGTGCCAGCAGCTTGTCCCTGGGGCCTGAGCAGTTCTTC. V gene TRBV5-6 combines with J gene TRBJ2-1; D perhaps matches TRBD1 (5 bases). Deletions cut 1 base from V and 9 bases from J, with 11 bases between. The CDR3 is 13 amino acids. Germline V gene data show CDR1 as SGHDT and CDR2 as YYEEEE.

This clonotype was observed at least ten times. The genes are TRBV2 and TRBJ1-5, with a tentative D call TRBD1 (5 bases). V gave up 4 bases and J gave up 5 bases, with 15 bases separating them. CDR3 length: 15 residues. The germline V gene encodes CDR1 SNHLY and CDR2 FYNNEI. The CDR3 sequence: CASSVGGAVDQPQHF. The CDR3 nucleotides are TGTGCCAGCAGTGTTGGCGGGGCAGTGGATCAGCCCCAGCATTTT.